This T cell receptor beta chain was documented in a study of blood T cell repertoires in COVID-19. Background on the study: From the United States, Italy and Spain came samples of acute and convalescent COVID-19.

With 3 bases removed from V and 4 bases from J, the gap between germline ends came to 9 bases. The CDR3 sequence is 14 residues long. Germline CDR1 and CDR2: SGHTA and FQGNSA. Individuals aged about 18 to 89 years were recruited from approximately 24 US areas. Participant-reported clinical history was the basis for cohort assignment. Per the original methods: The authors estimated nucleated cell counts from reference gene primer amplification. Sequenced by immunoSEQ multiplex PCR; TCRdb stores in-frame clones only, minus some. Clone size and the V and J calls come from that table; the DNA yielded D and trimming. The sample lists about 440,000 clones, nearly 90% seen once, with approximately 2% in the top ten.

This clonotype originated in a woman in her late teens or twenties with acute COVID-19. The sample consisted of PBMCs or T cells enriched from blood (not recorded which). The chain is built from TRBV7-2 and TRBJ1-4, with unresolved D. As DNA, the CDR3 is TGTGCCAGCAGCTTTTACGCGAATAATGAAAAACTGTTTTTT. Translated: CASSFYANNEKLFF.